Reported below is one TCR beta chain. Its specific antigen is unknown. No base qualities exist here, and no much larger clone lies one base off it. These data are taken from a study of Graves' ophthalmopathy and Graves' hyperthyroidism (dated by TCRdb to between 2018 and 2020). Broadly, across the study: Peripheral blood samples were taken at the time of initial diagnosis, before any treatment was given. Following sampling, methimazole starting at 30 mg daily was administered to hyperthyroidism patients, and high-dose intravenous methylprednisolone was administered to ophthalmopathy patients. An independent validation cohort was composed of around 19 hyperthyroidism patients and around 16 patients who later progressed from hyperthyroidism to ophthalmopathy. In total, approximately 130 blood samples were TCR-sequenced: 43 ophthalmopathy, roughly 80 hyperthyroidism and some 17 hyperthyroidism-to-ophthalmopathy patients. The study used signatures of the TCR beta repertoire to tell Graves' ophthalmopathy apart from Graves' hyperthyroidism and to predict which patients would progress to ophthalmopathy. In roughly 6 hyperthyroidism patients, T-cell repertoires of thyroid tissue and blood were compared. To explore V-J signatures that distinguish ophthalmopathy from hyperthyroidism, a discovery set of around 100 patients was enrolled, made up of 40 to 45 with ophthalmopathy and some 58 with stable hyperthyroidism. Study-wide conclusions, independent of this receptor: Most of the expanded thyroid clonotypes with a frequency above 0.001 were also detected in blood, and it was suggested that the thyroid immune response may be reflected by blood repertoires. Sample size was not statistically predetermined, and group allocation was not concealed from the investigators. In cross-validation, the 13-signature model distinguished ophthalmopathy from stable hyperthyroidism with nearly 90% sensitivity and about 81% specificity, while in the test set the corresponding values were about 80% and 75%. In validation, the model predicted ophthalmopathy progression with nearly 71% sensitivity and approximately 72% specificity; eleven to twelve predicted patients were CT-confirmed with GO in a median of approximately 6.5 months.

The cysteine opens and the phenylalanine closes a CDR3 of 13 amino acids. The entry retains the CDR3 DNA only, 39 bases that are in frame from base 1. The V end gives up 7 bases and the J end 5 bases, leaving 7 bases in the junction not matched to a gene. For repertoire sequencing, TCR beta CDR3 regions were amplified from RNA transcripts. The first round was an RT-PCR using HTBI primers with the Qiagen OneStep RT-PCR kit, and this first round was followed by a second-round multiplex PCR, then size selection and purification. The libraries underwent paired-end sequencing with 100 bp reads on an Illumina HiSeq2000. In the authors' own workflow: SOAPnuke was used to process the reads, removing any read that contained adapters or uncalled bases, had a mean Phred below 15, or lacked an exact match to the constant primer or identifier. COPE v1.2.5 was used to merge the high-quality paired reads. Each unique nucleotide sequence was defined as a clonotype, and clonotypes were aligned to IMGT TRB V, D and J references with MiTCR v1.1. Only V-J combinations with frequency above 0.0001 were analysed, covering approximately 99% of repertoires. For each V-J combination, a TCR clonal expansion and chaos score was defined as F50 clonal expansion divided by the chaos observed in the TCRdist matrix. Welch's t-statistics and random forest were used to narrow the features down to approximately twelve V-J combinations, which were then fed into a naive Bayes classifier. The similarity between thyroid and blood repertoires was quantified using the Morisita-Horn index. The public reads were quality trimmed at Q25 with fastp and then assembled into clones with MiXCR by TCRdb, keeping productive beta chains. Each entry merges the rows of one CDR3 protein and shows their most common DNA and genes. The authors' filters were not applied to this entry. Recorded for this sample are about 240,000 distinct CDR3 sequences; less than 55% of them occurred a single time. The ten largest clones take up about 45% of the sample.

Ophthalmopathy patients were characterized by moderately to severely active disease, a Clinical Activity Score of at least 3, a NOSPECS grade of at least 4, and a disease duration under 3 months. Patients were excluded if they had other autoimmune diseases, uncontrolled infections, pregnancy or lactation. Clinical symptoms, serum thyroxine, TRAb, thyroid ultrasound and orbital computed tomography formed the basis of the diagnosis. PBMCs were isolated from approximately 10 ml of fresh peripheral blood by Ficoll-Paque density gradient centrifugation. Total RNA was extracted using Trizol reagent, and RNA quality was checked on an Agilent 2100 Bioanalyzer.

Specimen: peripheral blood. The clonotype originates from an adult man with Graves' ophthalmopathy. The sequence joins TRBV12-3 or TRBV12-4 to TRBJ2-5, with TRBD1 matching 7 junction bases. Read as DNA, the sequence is TGTGCCAGCATAGGTCAGGGGGTTGAGACCCAGTACTTC. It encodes CASIGQGVETQYF.